What follows are 9 T cell receptor beta chains derived from one specimen sequenced in a study of cytomegalovirus exposure and HLA in healthy donors. PCR was performed using 60 Vbeta and 13 Jbeta primers. Data came from immunoSEQ multiplex PCR; TCRdb stores just in-frame clones and leaves some out. The sample carries 130,000 to 150,000 clones, over 60% recorded once. The sample was PBMCs. The receptors originated from a man aged 35 to 55 in good health and CMV-seropositive.

This clone was recorded once. J is TRBJ2-3 and V is TRBV10-2, with 12 bases matching TRBD2. V was clipped by 6 bases and J by 4 bases; unmatched bases: 5. This CDR3 region has 15 residues. Germline CDR1 WSHSY, CDR2 SAAADI. CDR3 loop: CASRRTSGISDTQYF. The CDR3 DNA sequence: TGCGCCAGCAGGAGGACTAGCGGGATCTCAGATACGCAGTATTTT.

This clone has only a few counts. The genes are TRBV6-1 and TRBJ2-2, with D uncertain. Per the germline V gene, CDR1 is MNHNS and CDR2 is SASEGT. The CDR3 is 15 amino acids. Trimming left V 10 bases short and J 0 bases short, with 15 bases between. The CDR3 sequence is CATKPEVANTGELFF. The CDR3 DNA follows: TGTGCCACCAAACCCGAGGTCGCGAACACCGGGGAGCTGTTTTTT.

The rearrangement uses TRBV4-2 and TRBJ2-5; D unresolved. Germline values: CDR1 LGHNA, CDR2 YNFKEQ. This CDR3 comprises 13 residues. V lost 8 bases, J lost 0 bases, and 10 bases lay in between. Here the CDR3 reads CASGPEYQETQYF. As DNA, the CDR3 is TGTGCCAGCGGCCCCGAGTACCAAGAGACCCAGTACTTC.

This clone was counted a single time. The CDR3 protein is CAISESEGTSYGYTF. CDR3 nucleotides: TGTGCCATCAGTGAGTCGGAGGGAACAAGCTATGGCTACACCTTC. The chain carries TRBV10-3 and TRBJ1-2; D is undetermined. Germline-derived CDR1 and CDR2 are ENHRY and SYGVKD. The CDR3 spans 15 residues. Trimming cost V 0 bases and J 4 bases, with 12 bases left between them.

This chain links TRBV27 with TRBJ1-2; 9 bases map to TRBD1. V lost 8 bases to trimming and J lost 7 bases; unmatched junction nucleotides: 8. CDR1 is MNHEY, CDR2 SMNVEV, per germline (reference sequence). The CDR3 is made up of 13 amino acids. The CDR3 loop reads CASRRDRVSGYTF. In DNA, the CDR3 is TGTGCCAGCCGCCGGGACAGGGTCTCTGGCTACACCTTC.

V is TRBV10-3 and J is TRBJ2-3; the match to TRBD2 covers 10 bases. There are 19 residues in the CDR3. The germline CDR1 and CDR2 sequences are ENHRY and SYGVKD. J gave up 4 bases and V 7 bases, and 20 bases lay outside the gene matches. CDR3 in DNA: TGTGCCATCATGAGCAATAGCGGGAGGCCGAATCCACACTCAGATACGCAGTATTTT. Amino acids: CAIMSNSGRPNPHSDTQYF.

Concerning this clone: The junction shows a germline mismatch at one end, possibly a read error. CDR3 in DNA: TGTTCCAGCAGGGCCCAACGGGACAGGTCGGATGGCTACACCTTC. It yields the protein CSSRAQRDRSDGYTF. The chain couples TRBV7-9 to TRBJ1-2, with TRBD1 matching over 8 bases. The CDR3 is made up of 15 amino acids. In germline, CDR1 is SEHNR, CDR2 FQNEAQ (reference sequence).

This clone has a handful of counts. This chain uses TRBV4-2 with TRBJ2-3; 9 bases are a match to TRBD2. The CDR3 totals 17 residues. CDR1 is LGHNA and CDR2 is YNFKEQ in the germline V gene. V lost 0 bases, J lost 2 bases, and 6 bases stayed unmatched. The CDR3 DNA reads TGTGCCAGCAGCCAAGATCGATCTAGCGGGAACACAGATACGCAGTATTTT. Translated, it gives CASSQDRSSGNTDTQYF.

The chain links TRBV18 to TRBJ2-7; 9 bases fit TRBD1. There are 15 residues in the CDR3. Per the germline V gene, CDR1 is KGHSH and CDR2 is LQKENI. V lost 3 bases, J lost 3 bases, and 6 bases stayed unmatched. CDR3 DNA: TGTGCCAGCTCACCGGAACCGGGACAGGGCTACGAGCAGTACTTC. It specifies CASSPEPGQGYEQYF.